Below, 17 T cell receptor beta chains from the same sample are listed, as sequenced in a study of blood T cell repertoires in COVID-19. Some clones are missing from TCRdb's copy, which holds only in-frame ones; the method was immunoSEQ multiplex PCR. The table includes approximately 30,000 clones, just over 85% detected once. The sample was peripheral blood. The receptors originated from a human donor in a cohort sampled during active COVID-19.

The V call is TRBV5-1, the J call TRBJ1-1; D is ambiguous. The germline CDR1 and CDR2 sequences are SGHRS and YFSETQ. V lost 0 bases to trimming and J lost 6 bases, with 12 bases between them. This CDR3 comprises 14 residues. The CDR3 DNA reads as TGCGCCAGCAGCTTGGTAACAGCCGGGGCTGAAGCTTTCTTT. Translating it yields CASSLVTAGAEAFF.

This chain links TRBV6-5 with TRBJ1-5; maybe TRBD1 (6 bases). The CDR3 consists of 14 residues. V was shortened by 6 bases and J by 1 base, with 10 bases between the two germline ends. Germline V gene data show CDR1 as MNHEY and CDR2 as SVGAGI. This CDR3 reads CASRSTGSNQPQHF. CDR3 DNA: TGTGCCAGCAGGTCAACAGGGAGCAATCAGCCCCAGCATTTT.

This chain connects TRBV6-7 to TRBJ2-6; 7 bases map to TRBD1. TRBV6-7 has ORF status, its function being uncertain. The CDR3 length is 19 residues. V lost 0 bases, J lost 1 base, and 9 bases stayed unmatched. The chain's CDR3 is CASSYSRTGPSSGANVLTF. In nucleotides, the CDR3 is TGTGCCAGCAGTTACTCGAGGACAGGACCCTCTTCTGGGGCCAACGTCCTGACTTTC.

This chain joins TRBV7-2 and TRBJ1-4; D unclear. CDR1 is SGHTA and CDR2 is FQGNSA in the germline V gene. Trimming stripped 1 base from V and 8 bases from J, with 8 bases between. The CDR3 spans 13 residues. CDR3 protein: CASSLVGREKLFF. CDR3 nucleotide sequence: TGTGCCAGCAGCTTAGTTGGCAGAGAAAAACTGTTTTTT.

V is TRBV5-1 and J is TRBJ2-3; perhaps TRBD1 as D (5 bases). With 0 bases removed from V and 4 bases from J, the gap between germline ends came to 9 bases. Germline CDR1 SGHRS, CDR2 YFSETQ. The CDR3 extends over 14 amino acids. The CDR3 DNA sequence: TGCGCCAGCAGCTTGGGGGGCGCCTCAGATACGCAGTATTTT. Amino acid sequence: CASSLGGASDTQYF.

This chain connects TRBV6-1 to TRBJ1-2; tentative D call: TRBD1 (5 bases). CDR1 is MNHNS and CDR2 is SASEGT in the germline V gene. Deletions cut 1 base from V and 8 bases from J, with 14 bases between. The CDR3 is made up of 14 amino acids. CDR3 region: CASSEVGRGQGYTF. CDR3 nucleotide sequence: TGTGCCAGCAGTGAAGTTGGAAGAGGACAAGGCTACACCTTC.

V is TRBV5-4 and J is TRBJ2-1, with TRBD2 identical over 9 bases. J lost 5 bases, V lost 0 bases, and 9 bases had no gene match. The CDR3 loop spans 17 amino acids. The V gene's germline CDR1 is SGHNT and CDR2 YYREEE (reference sequence). CDR3 region: CASSLDVAGGPHNEQFF. The CDR3 bases are TGTGCCAGCAGCTTGGACGTGGCGGGGGGGCCCCACAATGAGCAGTTCTTC.

This rearrangement joins TRBV15 to TRBJ2-5, with a weak D call TRBD1 (6 bases). The CDR3 length is 13 residues. Trimming stripped 1 base from V and 4 bases from J, with 7 bases between. Germline CDR1 and CDR2: LNHNV and YYDKDF (reference sequence). CDR3 sequence: CATSRGRGETQYF. CDR3 coding DNA: TGTGCCACCAGCAGAGGCAGGGGAGAGACCCAGTACTTC.

This chain uses TRBV5-1 with TRBJ2-3, with TRBD2 matching 8 bases. Per germline, CDR1 SGHRS and CDR2 YFSETQ. V lost 3 bases, J lost 0 bases, and 6 bases stayed unmatched. The CDR3 consists of 16 residues. The CDR3 DNA reads as TGCGCCAGCAGCTCCCGGGGGGGGGCGAGCACAGATACGCAGTATTTT. Amino acids: CASSSRGGASTDTQYF.

This chain uses TRBV3-1 (or the pseudogene TRBV3-2) with TRBJ2-1; TRBD1 is a possible D gene (6 bases). Trimming took off 2 bases at V and 14 bases at J, with 13 bases between the two ends. This CDR3 is built from 12 residues. Germline values: CDR1 LGHDT, CDR2 YNNKEL (reference sequence). The CDR3 region has the DNA TGTGCCAGCAGCCAACTGCAGGGGCTAAAGTTCTTC. This translates into CASSQLQGLKFF.

The chain couples TRBV7-3 to TRBJ1-1; 7 nucleotides match TRBD1. Losses at the gene ends were 4 bases for V and 5 bases for J; bases not matched to a gene: 4. Germline V CDR1 and CDR2: SGHTA, FQGTGA. The CDR3 totals 13 residues. CDR3 sequence (DNA): TGTGCCAGCAGCTCGACAGGGTTAACTGAAGCTTTCTTT. This translates into CASSSTGLTEAFF.

The chain combines TRBV5-1 with TRBJ1-2, with a weak D call TRBD1 (6 bases). V lost 5 bases to trimming and J lost 5 bases, with 19 bases between them. The CDR3 has 15 amino acids. Per the germline V gene, CDR1 is SGHRS and CDR2 is YFSETQ. The DNA for the CDR3 is TGCGCCAGCAGTCCGCTGCGACAGGATAGTTATGGCTACACCTTC. Translating it yields CASSPLRQDSYGYTF.

The chain recombines TRBV7-9 with TRBJ2-1; tentative D call: TRBD2 (7 bases). V was trimmed by 0 bases and J by 8 bases, leaving 11 bases between them. The length of the CDR3 is 14 residues. The germline gives CDR1 SEHNR, CDR2 FQNEAQ (reference sequence). The CDR3 region has the DNA TGTGCCAGCAGCTTAGCGGGGGGGCCGGATGAGCAGTTCTTC. It codes for CASSLAGGPDEQFF. The whole variable domain, filled in from reference TRBV7-9 and TRBJ2-1, reads DTGVSQNPRHKITKRGQNVTFRCDPISEHNRLYWYRQTLGQGPEFLTYFQNEAQLEKSRLLSDRFSAERPKGSFSTLEIQRTEQGDSAMYLCASSLAGGPDEQFFGPGTRLTVL.

V usage is TRBV29-1 and J usage is TRBJ2-5; TRBD1 agrees at 10 bases. The CDR3 totals 15 residues. Germline lookup yields CDR1 SQVTM and CDR2 ANQGSEA. V lost 6 bases, J lost 4 bases, and 11 bases stayed unmatched. CDR3 amino acids: CSVRGGTGEGETQYF. CDR3 nucleotides: TGCAGCGTCAGAGGGGGGACAGGGGAGGGAGAGACCCAGTACTTC.

The V call is TRBV6-1, the J call TRBJ1-1; D gene uncertain. This CDR3 has 14 amino acids. With 2 bases removed from V and 7 bases from J, the gap between germline ends came to 14 bases. CDR1 is MNHNS and CDR2 is SASEGT in the germline V gene. The CDR3 DNA is TGTGCCAGCAGTGAATGGTACGGTAGAATTGAAGCTTTCTTT. This codes for CASSEWYGRIEAFF.

The CDR3 loop is CASSQDRRGGRTGELFF. DNA of the CDR3: TGTGCCAGCAGCCAAGATCGTAGAGGGGGCAGGACCGGGGAGCTGTTTTTT. This chain links TRBV3-1 (or the pseudogene TRBV3-2) with TRBJ2-2; TRBD1 matches 7 bases. CDR3 size: 17 residues. Trimming took 0 bases from V and 5 from J; bases not matched to a gene: 9. The germline V gene has CDR1 LGHDT and CDR2 YNNKEL (reference sequence).

This clone was recorded a few times. J is TRBJ1-1 and V is TRBV5-1; 8 bases fit TRBD1. Unmatched junction bases numbered 13, after V lost 4 bases and J lost 5 bases. The CDR3 totals 16 residues. Germline V gene data show CDR1 as SGHRS and CDR2 as YFSETQ. This chain's CDR3 is CASSTGTGLRETEAFF. The DNA for the CDR3 is TGCGCCAGCAGCACCGGGACAGGCCTCAGAGAAACTGAAGCTTTCTTT.